These 21 T cell receptor beta chains share one sample of origin, sequenced in a study of regulatory T cells in long-lasting Graves disease. Noted time point: newly diagnosed GD, antithyroid drugs for less than 3 months. The authors made the TCR library using RNA they extracted from PBMCs. iRepertoire HTBI primers and Arm-PCR of CDR3 regions built TCR beta libraries. Each CDR3 protein is one row after TCRdb ran MiXCR on the multiplex PCR reads. The table lists 350,000 to 450,000 distinct CDR3 sequences, 15% of them singletons. The same specimen was also included in a second study, on T cells in Graves' hyperthyroidism and ophthalmopathy.

The material was peripheral blood mononuclear cells (PBMCs), obtained at new diagnosis, from a patient treated with antithyroid drugs. These receptors originate from a woman in her twenties or thirties with Graves disease.

The rearrangement uses TRBV6-2 or TRBV6-3 and TRBJ2-4; the D call may be TRBD1 or TRBD2 (5 bases each). There are 19 residues in the CDR3. Trimming removed 5 bases from V and 1 base from J, with 24 bases in between. Germline loops: CDR1 MNHEY, CDR2 SVGEGT. The CDR3 DNA reads TGTGCCAGCAGTGAAGAGGGGCGACAATTGAGGCTCGCCAAAAACATTCAGTACTTC. Protein sequence: CASSEEGRQLRLAKNIQYF.

Many counts were recorded for this clonotype. The chain has TRBV30 and TRBJ1-1; D is unresolved. V was shortened by 5 bases and J by 0 bases, with 10 bases between the two germline ends. This CDR3 is 13 amino acids long. CDR1 is GTSNPN, CDR2 SVGIG, per germline (reference sequence). The CDR3 spells CAWGPGLNTEAFF. The CDR3 coding sequence is TGTGCCTGGGGCCCCGGACTGAACACTGAAGCTTTCTTT.

In this sample, this clonotype turned up many times. The V and J genes are TRBV24-1 and TRBJ1-4; the D is unclear. Germline V gives CDR1 KGHDR, CDR2 SFDVKD. V gave up 8 bases and J gave up 7 bases, with 7 bases separating them. The CDR3 loop spans 11 amino acids. The CDR3 DNA reads TGTGCCACCAATTGGAGTGAAAAACTGTTTTTT. Protein: CATNWSEKLFF.

This clonotype occurred many times. The V gene is TRBV2, the J gene TRBJ2-1, with TRBD2 as a possible D gene (6 bases). The CDR3 runs to 14 residues. V was shortened by 8 bases and J by 7 bases, with 18 bases between the two germline ends. Germline V gene data show CDR1 as SNHLY and CDR2 as FYNNEI. Here the CDR3 DNA reads TGTGCCAGCCGGGAGACGGGAGCTCGAAATGAGCAGTTCTTC. Translating it yields CASRETGARNEQFF.

This clonotype was counted ten times or more. The gene calls are TRBV28 and TRBJ2-3; 11 nucleotides match TRBD2. Looked up from germline, CDR1 is MDHEN and CDR2 is SYDVKM. The CDR3 is 19 amino acids. V lost 1 base and J lost 3; bases outside the gene matches: 12. The CDR3 nucleotides are TGTGCCAGCAGTTTATTCGTTAGCGGGAGGGCCCAGGATACAGATACGCAGTATTTT. Amino acid sequence: CASSLFVSGRAQDTDTQYF.

The chain employs TRBV30 and TRBJ1-1; D is possibly TRBD1 (5 bases). The length of the CDR3 is 15 residues. CDR1 is GTSNPN and CDR2 is SVGIG in the germline V gene (reference sequence). Deletions cut 4 bases from V and 1 base from J, with 16 bases between. The CDR3 loop reads CAWKSRGVGNTEAFF. In nucleotides, the CDR3 is TGTGCCTGGAAGAGCCGAGGGGTGGGGAACACTGAAGCTTTCTTT. Drawing the rest from reference TRBV30 and TRBJ1-1, the complete variable domain is SQTIHQWPATLVQPVGSPLSLECTVEGTSNPNLYWYRQAAGRGLQLLFYSVGIGQISSEVPQNLSASRPQDRQFILSSKKLLLSDSGFYLCAWKSRGVGNTEAFFGQGTRLTVV.

This clonotype appeared many times. The chain is built from TRBV30 and TRBJ2-3, with TRBD2 matching over 13 bases. Germline V gene sequence: CDR1 GTSNPN, CDR2 SVGIG (reference sequence). The CDR3 consists of 15 residues. The J segment lost 5 bases and the V segment lost 2 bases, leaving 4 bases of the junction unmatched. DNA for the CDR3: TGTGCCTGGAGTAGGACTAGCGGGAGAAGAGATACGCAGTATTTT. Translating gives CAWSRTSGRRDTQYF.

This clonotype was counted ten times or more. This rearrangement joins TRBV12-3 or TRBV12-4 to TRBJ2-5, with D unclear. There are 15 residues in the CDR3. V lost 3 bases, J lost 4 bases, and 15 bases lay in between. The CDR3 nucleotides are TGTGCCAGCAGTTTTATTGGTTTAAAGGGAGAGACCCAGTACTTC. Translating gives CASSFIGLKGETQYF.

This clonotype was detected ten times or more. The chain carries TRBV15 and TRBJ1-6, with D maybe TRBD1 (6 bases). The CDR3 contains 19 residues. Trimming cost V 0 bases and J 2 bases, with 17 bases left between them. In germline, CDR1 is LNHNV, CDR2 YYDKDF (reference sequence). Here the CDR3 DNA reads TGTGCCACCAGCAGAGATAAGGGTACGGGGGCGGCCTATAATTCACCCCTCCACTTT. This sequence encodes CATSRDKGTGAAYNSPLHF.

This chain uses TRBV19 with TRBJ2-7; D may be TRBD2 (5 bases). This CDR3 region has 13 residues. Germline lookup yields CDR1 LNHDA and CDR2 SQIVND (reference sequence). V was cut by 6 bases and J by 2 bases, with 11 bases left in between. CDR3 residues: CASRRAGTYEQYF. The CDR3 region has the DNA TGTGCCAGTAGGCGGGCAGGCACCTACGAGCAGTACTTC.

This clonotype was counted ten times or more. The rearrangement joins TRBV28 to TRBJ1-2, with 7 bases fitting TRBD1. The germline gives CDR1 MDHEN, CDR2 SYDVKM. The CDR3 runs to 13 residues. Trimming cost V 0 bases and J 7 bases; bases outside gene matches: 2. The CDR3 nucleotides read TGTGCCAGCAGTTTATGGGACAGGTCTGGCTACACCTTC. Translation gives CASSLWDRSGYTF.

This clonotype appeared a few times. This chain connects TRBV19 to TRBJ2-1; D gene unclear. The ends were cut back, 5 bases at V and 0 bases at J, with 11 bases in the middle. Germline V gene data show CDR1 as LNHDA and CDR2 as SQIVND (reference sequence). The CDR3 length is 15 residues. CDR3 loop: CASSELQSSYNEQFF. Here the CDR3 DNA reads TGTGCCAGTAGTGAACTACAGAGCTCCTACAATGAGCAGTTCTTC.

On this clonotype: A clone one base away is much larger, so this may be a read error. The chain has TRBV20-1 and TRBJ2-7; D remains ambiguous. The V end was cut by 0 bases, the J end by 3 bases, with 12 bases between. The CDR3 totals 14 residues. The V gene's germline CDR1 is DFQATT and CDR2 SNEGSKA (reference sequence). As DNA, the CDR3 is TGCAGTGCTAGAGATCTCGGGTCGATCTACGAGCAGTACTTC. This gives the protein CSARDLGSIYEQYF.

This clonotype was seen repeatedly, ten times or more. An end of the junction does not agree with germline; a read error may underlie this. The chain has TRBV3-1 and TRBJ2-7; 12 nucleotides match TRBD2. This CDR3 region has 16 residues. The germline V gene has CDR1 LGHDT and CDR2 YNNKEL (reference sequence). The CDR3, as DNA: TGTGCCAGCAGTCAAGATCTTCGGACTAGCGGGATTGAGCAGTACTTC. Translating it yields CASSQDLRTSGIEQYF.

This clonotype has a count of ten or more. This chain uses TRBV30 with TRBJ2-7; 7 bases are a match to TRBD2. Germline CDR1 and CDR2: GTSNPN and SVGIG (reference sequence). V was clipped by 2 bases and J by 1 base; unmatched bases: 8. This CDR3 is built from 15 residues. CDR3 in amino acids: CAWSSWGGGSYEQYF. In DNA, the CDR3 is TGTGCCTGGAGTTCCTGGGGGGGGGGGTCCTACGAGCAGTACTTC.

With regard to this clonotype: One base away lies a much larger clone, so this may be a sequencing read error. The V and J genes are TRBV3-1 and TRBJ2-5; no clear D gene. The CDR3 loop spans 13 amino acids. Germline V lookup: CDR1 LGHDT, CDR2 YNNKEL (reference sequence). CDR3 sequence: CAGSHSDGETQYF. The CDR3, as DNA: TGTGCCGGCAGCCACTCGGATGGGGAGACCCAGTACTTC.

At least ten counts were recorded for this clonotype. The gene calls are TRBV20-1 and TRBJ2-1; 9 bases line up with TRBD2. The J call may be wrong; the DNA end is better matched by TRBJ2-5. The length of the CDR3 is 15 residues. In germline, CDR1 is DFQATT, CDR2 SNEGSKA (reference sequence). The chain's CDR3 is CSARDRRGGQETQYF. DNA for the CDR3: TGCAGTGCTAGAGATAGGCGGGGGGGCCAAGAGACCCAGTACTTC.

This clonotype was detected only a few times. V is TRBV7-9 and J is TRBJ2-1; a possible D gene is TRBD2 (5 bases). This CDR3 contains 17 residues. Germline V gene lookup returns CDR1 SEHNR and CDR2 FQNEAQ (reference sequence). Trimming removed 1 base at V and 5 bases at J, with 18 bases between. The CDR3 DNA reads TGTGCCAGCAGCTTAGTGATGAGCGGAATGGCGGACAATGAGCAGTTCTTC. Its protein is CASSLVMSGMADNEQFF.

In its sample, this clonotype was seen many times. The V gene is TRBV20-1, the J gene TRBJ2-5; 8 nucleotides line up with TRBD2. The CDR3 extends over 15 amino acids. Trimming took 6 bases from V and 0 from J; bases not matched to a gene: 9. Germline lookup yields CDR1 DFQATT and CDR2 SNEGSKA (reference sequence). CDR3 amino acids: CSAPRVAGNQETQYF. In nucleotides, the CDR3 is TGCAGTGCCCCAAGGGTAGCGGGAAACCAAGAGACCCAGTACTTC.

This chain joins TRBV20-1 and TRBJ2-7; 7 bases match TRBD2. The length of the CDR3 is 16 residues. Unmatched junction bases numbered 15, after V lost 0 bases and J lost 7 bases. Germline-derived CDR1 and CDR2 are DFQATT and SNEGSKA (reference sequence). The CDR3: CSARDAAGISYNEQYF. CDR3 sequence (DNA): TGCAGTGCTAGAGACGCAGCGGGAATCTCCTACAATGAGCAGTACTTC.

This sequence joins TRBV6-1 and TRBJ1-3; 7 bases match TRBD1. This CDR3 is 15 amino acids long. Germline lookup yields CDR1 MNHNS and CDR2 SASEGT. Losses at the gene ends were 5 bases for V and 2 bases for J; bases not matched to a gene: 6. CDR3 in amino acids: CASSSTGAAGNTIYF. The CDR3 DNA reads as TGTGCCAGCAGTTCAACAGGGGCGGCTGGAAACACCATATATTTT.